This T cell receptor (beta chain) was documented in a study of radiation and T cells in renal cell carcinoma. Assay used: immunoSEQ multiplex PCR; TCRdb lists only in-frame clones, some missing. This sample has tens of thousands of clones, with less than 90% found just once. Time point of the sample: blood 4 weeks post-SBRT, at nephrectomy. Documented treatment: 15 Gy SBRT to primary tumor, nephrectomy 4 weeks later. This clone occurred a few times. Its specificity is not known. Notes on the study in general: No pretreatment tumor biopsies were available for baseline clonotypes.

V lost 6 bases and J 8 bases, leaving 13 bases between the germline ends. CDR3 length: 12 amino acids. CDR1 and CDR2 from the germline V gene are SEHNR and FQNEAQ (reference sequence). The chain uses TRBV7-9 and TRBJ1-1; no clear D. The sequence was collected from an older woman with renal cell carcinoma. The sequencing here drew on blood, taken from a patient whose treatment included radiotherapy and nephrectomy. CDR3 sequence reads: CASRSSPVEAFF. The CDR3 coding sequence is TGTGCCAGCAGATCAAGTCCGGTGGAAGCTTTCTTT.